The clone carrying this T cell receptor (beta chain) was recorded a few times. The antigen is unknown. V lost 3 bases and J lost 9; bases outside the gene matches: 4. The CDR3 sequence is 13 residues long. Germline assignment: CDR1 LGHNA and CDR2 YSLEER. The sample belongs to a study of T-cell memory formation after mild COVID-19. Study overall: TCR clusters mostly belonged to single donors.

Regarding the study as a whole: CD8+ contracting clones occupied EMRA, while CD4+ ones occupied mainly CM and EM. Clones that got smaller from day 15 to 85 had even CD4/CD8, while clones growing later tipped toward CD4+. The study detected some responding clones in pre-infection memory, suggesting cross-reactive memory joined.

TCRdb recomputed calls from the 5' RACE reads with MiXCR, one row per CDR3 protein. Here the sample spans 250,000 to 350,000 distinct CDR3 sequences, under 20% being singletons. Sequencing was performed on PBMCs or a T cell subset sorted from them (not recorded which). J is TRBJ2-1 and V is TRBV4-3; TRBD1 agrees at 8 bases. The sequence derives from a young man who had mild COVID-19 (a few samples of this study predate the infection). Cell type and time point are not known. The CDR3 nucleotides are TGCGCCAGCAGCCACCCCGACAGGGGTGAGCAGTTCTTC. Residues: CASSHPDRGEQFF.